This T cell receptor (beta chain) derives from a study of multiple sclerosis patients with progressive multifocal leukoencephalopathy. In the case of this clone: What it binds is unknown.

Time point defined: before natalizumab initiation. TCRdb's table, derived via immunoSEQ multiplex PCR, lists solely in-frame clones and lacks some. The sample includes tens of thousands of clones, 80% to 95% of them seen just once. Study observations and caveats: Less diverse TRB repertoires were suggested in most PML patients.

The CDR3 has 13 amino acids. V lost 0 bases and J lost 6, with 8 bases in between. CDR1 and CDR2 (germline): SEHNR, FQNEAQ (reference sequence). Sequenced material: PBMCs. J is TRBJ1-2 and V is TRBV7-9; D not resolved. The source is a young man with multiple sclerosis. CDR3 nucleotide sequence: TGTGCCAGCAGCTTAGCGAGGGCCGATGGCTACACCTTC. This encodes CASSLARADGYTF.